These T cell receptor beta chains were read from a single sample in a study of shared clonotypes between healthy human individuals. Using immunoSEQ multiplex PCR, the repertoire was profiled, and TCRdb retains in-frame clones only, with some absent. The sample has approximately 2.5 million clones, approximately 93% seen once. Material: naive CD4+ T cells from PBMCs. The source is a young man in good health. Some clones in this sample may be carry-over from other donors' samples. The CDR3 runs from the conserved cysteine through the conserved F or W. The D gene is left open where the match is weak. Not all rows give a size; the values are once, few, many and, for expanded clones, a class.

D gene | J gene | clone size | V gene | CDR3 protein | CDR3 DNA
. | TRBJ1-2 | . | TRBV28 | CASSSFGGFYGYTF | TGTGCCAGCAGCAGTTTTGGGGGGTTTTATGGCTACACCTTC
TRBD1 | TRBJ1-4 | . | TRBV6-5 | CATSARQGDEKLFF | TGTGCCACCTCTGCCCGACAGGGAGATGAAAAACTGTTTTTT
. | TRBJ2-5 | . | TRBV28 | CASSFGGLVLETQYF | TGTGCCAGCAGTTTCGGGGGGCTCGTTCTGGAGACCCAGTACTTC
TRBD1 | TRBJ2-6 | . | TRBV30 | CAWSDMTGWDSGANVLTF | TGTGCCTGGAGTGATATGACAGGGTGGGACTCTGGGGCCAACGTCCTGACTTTC
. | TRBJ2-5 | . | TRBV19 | CASSPLGGETQYF | TGTGCCAGTAGTCCCCTGGGGGGAGAGACCCAGTACTTC
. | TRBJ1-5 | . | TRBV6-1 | CASRVNSNQPQHF | TGTGCCAGCAGGGTGAATAGCAATCAGCCCCAGCATTTT
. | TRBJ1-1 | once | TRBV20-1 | CSASRDTEAFF | TGCAGTGCTAGCCGGGACACTGAAGCTTTCTTT
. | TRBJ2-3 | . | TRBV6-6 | CASRRGPQGDTQYF | TGTGCCAGCAGACGGGGACCTCAGGGAGATACGCAGTATTTT
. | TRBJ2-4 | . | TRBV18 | CASSRGERVEDIQYF | TGTGCCAGCTCACGTGGGGAGAGGGTTGAAGACATTCAGTACTTC
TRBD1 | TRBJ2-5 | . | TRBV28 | CASVGDRETQYF | TGTGCCAGCGTTGGGGACAGGGAGACCCAGTACTTC
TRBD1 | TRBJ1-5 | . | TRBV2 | CASGEGGQGGNQPQHF | TGTGCCAGCGGGGAAGGTGGCCAGGGGGGCAATCAGCCCCAGCATTTT
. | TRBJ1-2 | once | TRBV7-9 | CASSLTANYYGYTF | TGTGCCAGCAGCTTAACAGCTAACTACTATGGCTACACCTTC
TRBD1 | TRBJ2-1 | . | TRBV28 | CASSRNPGTGPSNEQFF | TGTGCCAGCAGCCGAAACCCCGGGACAGGCCCCTCCAATGAGCAGTTCTTC
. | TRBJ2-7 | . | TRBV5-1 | CASSLEQGSYEQYF | TGCGCCAGCAGCTTGGAGCAGGGGTCCTACGAGCAGTACTTC
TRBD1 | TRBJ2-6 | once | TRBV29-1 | CSVQGASGANVLTF | TGCAGCGTTCAGGGGGCATCGGGGGCCAACGTCCTGACTTTC
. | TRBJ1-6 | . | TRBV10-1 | CASSMRSSPLHF | TGCGCCAGCAGCATGCGAAGCTCACCCCTCCACTTT
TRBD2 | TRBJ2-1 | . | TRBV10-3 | CAISAAGGTSSYNEQFF | TGTGCCATCAGTGCGGCGGGAGGGACCAGCTCCTACAATGAGCAGTTCTTC
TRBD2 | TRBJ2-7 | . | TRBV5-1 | CASSPLAGPYEQYF | TGCGCCAGCAGCCCCTTAGCGGGACCCTACGAGCAGTACTTC
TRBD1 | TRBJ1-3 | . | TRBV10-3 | CAIRDRSSGNTIYF | TGTGCCATCAGGGACAGGAGCTCTGGAAACACCATATATTTT
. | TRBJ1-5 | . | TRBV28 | CASSVSQGEDQPQHF | TGTGCCAGCAGTGTTTCACAGGGAGAGGATCAGCCCCAGCATTTT
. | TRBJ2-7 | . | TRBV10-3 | CAISARDSYEQYF | TGTGCCATCAGTGCGCGGGACTCCTACGAGCAGTACTTC
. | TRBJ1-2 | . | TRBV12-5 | CASGPGGVLSGYTF | TGTGCTAGTGGTCCGGGAGGGGTCCTCTCTGGCTACACCTTC
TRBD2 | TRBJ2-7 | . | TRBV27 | CASSLFGGRSSYEQYF | TGTGCCAGCAGTTTATTTGGCGGGAGGAGCTCCTACGAGCAGTACTTC
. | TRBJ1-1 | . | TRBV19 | CASSTTILNTEAFF | TGTGCCAGTAGTACGACAATTCTGAACACTGAAGCTTTCTTT
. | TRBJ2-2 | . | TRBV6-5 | CASSYNRDRGRELFF | TGTGCCAGCAGTTACAACCGGGACCGCGGCCGGGAGCTGTTTTTT
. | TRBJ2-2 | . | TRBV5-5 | CASSLVVNTGELFF | TGTGCCAGCAGCTTGGTTGTTAACACCGGGGAGCTGTTTTTT
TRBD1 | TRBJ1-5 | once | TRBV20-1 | CSAPLRDSKHF | TGCAGTGCACCGCTCCGGGACAGTAAGCATTTT
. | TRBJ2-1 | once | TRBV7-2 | CASSLDGRRDNEQFF | TGTGCCAGCAGCTTAGACGGGAGAAGGGACAATGAGCAGTTCTTC
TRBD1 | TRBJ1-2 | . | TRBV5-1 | CASSSDAGTGFGYTF | TGCGCCAGCAGCTCGGATGCCGGGACAGGGTTTGGCTACACCTTC
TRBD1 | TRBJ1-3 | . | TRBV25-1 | CASSWTGGRLYF | TGTGCCAGCAGCTGGACAGGGGGCCGATTATATTTT
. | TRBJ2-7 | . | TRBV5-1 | CASSLTGLEQYF | TGCGCCAGCAGCTTGACAGGGCTCGAGCAGTACTTC
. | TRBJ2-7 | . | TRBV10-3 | CAISSGVYEQYF | TGTGCCATCAGCTCTGGGGTCTACGAGCAGTACTTC
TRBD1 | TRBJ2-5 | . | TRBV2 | CASILSGTAGETQYF | TGTGCCAGCATTTTATCAGGGACAGCAGGAGAGACCCAGTACTTC
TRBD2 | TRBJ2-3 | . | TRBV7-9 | CASSLAGTISTDTQYF | TGTGCCAGCAGCTTAGCCGGGACTATCAGCACAGATACGCAGTATTTT
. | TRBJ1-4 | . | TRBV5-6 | CASTLRRGGFPPLSEKLFF | TGTGCCAGCACCCTAAGAAGGGGGGGGTTCCCGCCCCTTAGTGAAAAACTGTTTTTT
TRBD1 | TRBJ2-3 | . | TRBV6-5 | CASNPTGERTDTQYF | TGTGCCAGCAACCCAACAGGGGAACGCACAGATACGCAGTATTTT
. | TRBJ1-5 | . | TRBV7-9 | CASSLVGSNQPQHF | TGTGCCAGCAGCTTAGTGGGTAGCAATCAGCCCCAGCATTTT
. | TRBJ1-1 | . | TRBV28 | CASRGPGGMGTEAFF | TGTGCCAGCAGGGGACCGGGGGGAATGGGCACTGAAGCTTTCTTT
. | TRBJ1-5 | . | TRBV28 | CASTSWGSWGQPQHF | TGTGCCAGCACCTCGTGGGGTAGCTGGGGTCAGCCCCAGCATTTT
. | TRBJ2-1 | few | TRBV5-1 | CASSLYNEQFF | TGCGCCAGCAGCTTGTACAATGAGCAGTTCTTC
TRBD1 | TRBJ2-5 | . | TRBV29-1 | CSTSTGEETQYF | TGCAGCACCTCGACAGGGGAAGAGACCCAGTACTTC
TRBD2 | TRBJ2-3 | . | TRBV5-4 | CASSAGTSGSVYTQYF | TGTGCCAGCAGCGCTGGGACTAGCGGGAGTGTGTATACGCAGTATTTT
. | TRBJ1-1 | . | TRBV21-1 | CASSKEVRLGAFF | TGTGCCAGCAGCAAAGAAGTAAGGTTGGGAGCTTTCTTT
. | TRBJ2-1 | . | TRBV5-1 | CASSLDDQKAYNEQFF | TGCGCCAGCAGCTTGGACGACCAAAAGGCCTACAATGAGCAGTTCTTC
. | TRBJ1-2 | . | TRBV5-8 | CASSLLDPYGYTF | TGTGCCAGCAGCTTGTTGGACCCCTATGGCTACACCTTC